The present T cell receptor (beta chain) was sequenced within a study of T cell responses to AZD1222 COVID-19 vaccine. Across the whole study: Second doses that came at about 4 or about 12 weeks were put together.

General study findings and limits: Spike regions recognized by vaccine-associated CD4 TCRs spanned the protein, led by 160-218 and 743-854.

This clone has just one count. Its target is unknown. Produced via immunoSEQ multiplex PCR; TCRdb's table is partial and in-frame only. The data show 100,000 to 120,000 clones, 92% seen once. V was trimmed by 0 bases and J by 4 bases, leaving 11 bases between them. The germline gives CDR1 SGHTS, CDR2 YDEGEE. This CDR3 is built from 15 residues. The sequence came from an adult in good health. The chain joins TRBV5-8 to TRBJ1-3; D gene ambiguous. The sequencing used peripheral blood, collected on day 0 of AZD1222 vaccination. CDR3 DNA: TGTGCCAGCAGCTTGGGGGTTGTGAAAGGAAACACCATATATTTT. Protein sequence: CASSLGVVKGNTIYF. Full variable domain (missing parts from reference TRBV5-8 and TRBJ1-3): EAGVTQSPTHLIKTRGQQATLRCSPISGHTSVYWYQQALGLGLQFLLWYDEGEERNRGNFPPRFSGRQFPNYSSELNVNALELEDSALYLCASSLGVVKGNTIYFGEGSWLTVV.